The 2 T cell receptor beta chains below all came from one sample that was sequenced in a study of blood T cell repertoires in COVID-19. The assay was immunoSEQ multiplex PCR, and TCRdb's table has in-frame clones only and misses some. The sample shows under 25,000 clones, approximately 80% of them seen only once. The sample comprised peripheral blood. These TCRs come from a man older than 75 with active or convalescent COVID-19.

As regards this clone: It is unclear where the CDR3 begins or ends on the DNA, so no DNA is shown, and the CDR3 is as TCRdb lists it. This chain joins TRBV21-1 and TRBJ1-5; the table's D call, TRBD1, was not checked against the DNA. TRBV21-1 is termed a pseudogene. The CDR3 is 18 amino acids long, termini counted. This chain's CDR3 is CASSKAVGTGAGNQPQHF.

This clone was counted between two and nine times. V is TRBV13 and J is TRBJ2-7, with 8 bases matching TRBD1. Germline-derived CDR1 and CDR2 are PRHDT and FYEKMQ (reference sequence). Trimming removed 5 bases from V and 5 bases from J; junction bases left unmatched: 11. This CDR3 is 15 amino acids long. CDR3 loop: CASSIGTGELNEQYF. As DNA, the CDR3 is TGTGCCAGCAGCATCGGGACAGGAGAATTAAACGAGCAGTACTTC. The full variable domain, completed using reference TRBV13 and TRBJ2-7, is AAGVIQSPRHLIKEKRETATLKCYPIPRHDTVYWYQQGPGQDPQFLISFYEKMQSDKGSIPDRFSAQQFSDYHSELNMSSLELGDSALYFCASSIGTGELNEQYFGPGTRLTVT.